The T cell receptor beta chain under discussion was sequenced for a study of blood T cell repertoires in COVID-19. Study overall: T cells, B-cell-depleted T cells, or PBMCs supplied cDNA or gDNA.

Adults between roughly 18 and 89 years of age took part from 20 to 25 US areas. Participant reports of clinical history set cohort assignment. Sequencing used immunoSEQ multiplex PCR; TCRdb keeps in-frame clones, though not all of them. The data hold a few hundred thousand clones, with about 83% observed a single time. Germline lookup yields CDR1 MNHNS and CDR2 SASEGT. The junction had 9 bases not matched to a gene; V was cut back by 6 bases and J by 4 bases. This CDR3 is 16 amino acids long. This chain links TRBV6-1 with TRBJ2-3, with 11 bases fitting TRBD2. This sequence originates from a woman in her forties who had recovered from COVID-19. The sample comprised PBMCs or T cells enriched from blood (not recorded which). The CDR3 DNA reads TGTGCCAGCAGGGAACTAGCGGGAGATAGGGCAGATACGCAGTATTTT. Protein sequence: CASRELAGDRADTQYF.